Listed here are 17 T cell receptor beta chains from one sample, sequenced in a study of cytotoxic CD8 clonotypes in ibrutinib-treated CLL. Data came from immunoSEQ multiplex PCR; TCRdb stores just in-frame clones and leaves some out. The table records some 200,000 clones, about 72% of them present only once. This specimen consisted of PBMCs, obtained after 24 months of ibrutinib treatment. The receptors originated from a human donor with chronic lymphocytic leukemia.

The J gene is TRBJ2-7, the V gene TRBV27; 10 nucleotides line up with TRBD2. The germline V gene has CDR1 MNHEY and CDR2 SMNVEV (reference sequence). With V trimmed by 2 bases and J by 6 bases, 4 bases remained unmatched. The CDR3 loop spans 14 amino acids. CDR3 bases: TGTGCCAGCAGTTTACTAGCGGGAGTAAGCGAGCAGTACTTC. It encodes CASSLLAGVSEQYF.

This rearrangement joins TRBV7-9 to TRBJ2-1; TRBD2 matches at 12 bases. The CDR3 totals 19 residues. The trim removed 5 bases at V and 2 bases at J, leaving 13 bases unmatched. Germline CDR1 is SEHNR and CDR2 is FQNEAQ (reference sequence). The CDR3 spells CASSEPATSGSPPYNEQFF. Here the CDR3 DNA reads TGTGCCAGCAGCGAACCGGCGACTAGCGGGAGCCCCCCCTACAATGAGCAGTTCTTC. Filled out from reference TRBV7-9 and TRBJ2-1, the complete variable domain reads DTGVSQNPRHKITKRGQNVTFRCDPISEHNRLYWYRQTLGQGPEFLTYFQNEAQLEKSRLLSDRFSAERPKGSFSTLEIQRTEQGDSAMYLCASSEPATSGSPPYNEQFFGPGTRLTVL.

In nucleotides, the CDR3 is TGTGCCAGCAGCCCAAGCCGGACTTTGAGCACAGATACGCAGTATTTT. Protein product: CASSPSRTLSTDTQYF. The gene calls are TRBV7-2 and TRBJ2-3; D may be TRBD2 (5 bases). The CDR3 has 16 residues. Germline CDR1 SGHTA, CDR2 FQGNSA. Trimming removed 5 bases from V and 0 bases from J, with 15 bases in between.

V gene TRBV9 combines with J gene TRBJ2-5, with D maybe TRBD1 (5 bases). V gave up 4 bases and J gave up 4 bases, with 14 bases separating them. CDR3 length: 14 residues. CDR1 is SGDLS and CDR2 is YYNGEE in the germline V gene. CDR3 nucleotides: TGTGCCAGCAGCCCTCCCAGGGTAGGAGAGACCCAGTACTTC. This sequence encodes CASSPPRVGETQYF.

The V and J genes are TRBV30 and TRBJ2-3, with 9 bases lining up with TRBD1. The CDR3 consists of 15 residues. The V gene end was trimmed by 4 bases and the J gene end by 2 bases; junction bases not matched to a gene: 7. CDR1 and CDR2 from the germline V gene are GTSNPN and SVGIG (reference sequence). The CDR3 DNA sequence: TGTGCCTGGACCGCCGGGACAGGGTTCACAGATACGCAGTATTTT. It is translated as CAWTAGTGFTDTQYF.

The chain employs TRBV7-3 and TRBJ2-1; D is unclear. Trimming shortened V by 0 bases and J by 7 bases, and 4 bases separated the two germline ends. The CDR3 covers 12 residues. From germline, CDR1 is SGHTA and CDR2 FQGTGA. In DNA, the CDR3 is TGTGCCAGCAGCTTAACCTCGAATGAGCAGTTCTTC. Translated: CASSLTSNEQFF.

The gene calls are TRBV9 and TRBJ2-5; 11 positions match TRBD1. V gave up 0 bases and J gave up 5 bases; unmatched junction bases: 3. The germline V gene encodes CDR1 SGDLS and CDR2 YYNGEE. This CDR3 comprises 15 residues. Written as DNA, the CDR3 is TGTGCCAGCAGCGTAGGGACAGGGGGCTACGAGACCCAGTACTTC. Translated, it gives CASSVGTGGYETQYF.

The chain is built from TRBV28 and TRBJ2-5; TRBD2 aligns across 10 bases. CDR1 is MDHEN and CDR2 is SYDVKM in the germline V gene. The CDR3 totals 16 residues. J gave up 2 bases and V 3 bases, and 6 bases lay outside the gene matches. Here the CDR3 reads CASSLRTSGRQETQYF. In nucleotides, the CDR3 is TGTGCCAGCAGTTTGAGGACTAGCGGTAGACAAGAGACCCAGTACTTC.

J is TRBJ2-1 and V is TRBV5-1; 8 nucleotides line up with TRBD1. The CDR3 sequence is 13 residues long. Unmatched junction bases numbered 12, after V lost 3 bases and J lost 16 bases. The germline V gene has CDR1 SGHRS and CDR2 YFSETQ. The CDR3 DNA sequence: TGCGCCAGCAGCTGGGGGGACAGGTCATTCGCATTCTTC. It is translated as CASSWGDRSFAFF.

This chain uses TRBV7-9 with TRBJ2-3; D is possibly TRBD2 (6 bases). The CDR3 is 13 amino acids. CDR1 SEHNR and CDR2 FQNEAQ come from the germline V gene (reference sequence). V gave up 2 bases and J gave up 4 bases, with 7 bases separating them. The CDR3 DNA follows: TGTGCCAGCAGCTTAACGGGAGCAGATACGCAGTATTTT. Translating gives CASSLTGADTQYF.

This clone was recorded a few times. This sequence joins TRBV18 and TRBJ2-3, with TRBD2 identical over 8 bases. V gave up 3 bases and J gave up 5 bases; unmatched junction bases: 7. The germline V gene encodes CDR1 KGHSH and CDR2 LQKENI. This CDR3 has 15 amino acids. Here the CDR3 reads CASSPNSGIGDTQYF. The CDR3 DNA reads TGTGCCAGCTCACCGAATAGCGGGATCGGAGATACGCAGTATTTT.

The rearrangement joins TRBV9 to TRBJ2-1; 7 nucleotides match TRBD2. Germline V lookup: CDR1 SGDLS, CDR2 YYNGEE. This CDR3 spans 18 amino acids. V gave up 3 bases and J gave up 4 bases; unmatched junction bases: 16. CDR3 protein: CASSATGHTSERYNEQFF. CDR3 in DNA: TGTGCCAGCAGCGCAACCGGACACACTAGCGAGCGATACAATGAGCAGTTCTTC.

The gene calls are TRBV6-6 and TRBJ1-1; D may be TRBD1 (6 bases). V lost 5 bases to trimming and J lost 0 bases, with 16 bases between them. Germline CDR1 MNHNY, CDR2 SVGAGI (reference sequence). The CDR3 is 16 amino acids. CDR3 nucleotides: TGTGCCAGCAGTCTAGCCGGGACACAGTTGAACACTGAAGCTTTCTTT. Protein: CASSLAGTQLNTEAFF.

This clone was seen only once. This chain joins TRBV7-3 and TRBJ2-3, with D possibly matching TRBD2 (6 bases). The CDR3 spans 15 residues. Trimming removed 3 bases at V and 3 bases at J, with 13 bases between. Germline V CDR1 and CDR2: SGHTA, FQGTGA. CDR3 residues: CASSFDGSLTDTQYF. The CDR3 DNA is TGTGCCAGCAGCTTTGACGGGAGTCTGACAGATACGCAGTATTTT.

The rearrangement joins TRBV6-5 to TRBJ1-2, with 7 bases identical to TRBD1. The V segment lost 2 bases and the J segment 7 bases; nucleotides outside the gene matches: 10. CDR1 and CDR2 (germline): MNHEY, SVGAGI. The CDR3 runs to 15 residues. The CDR3 protein is CASSYEGALRSGYTF. Here the CDR3 DNA reads TGTGCCAGCAGTTACGAGGGGGCGCTTCGGAGTGGCTACACCTTC.

This chain's CDR3 is CASSKQPGQGDNGYTF. DNA for the CDR3: TGTGCCAGTAGTAAACAACCGGGACAGGGTGACAATGGCTACACCTTC. The V gene is TRBV19, the J gene TRBJ1-2, with TRBD1 matching over 9 bases. V dropped 4 bases and J dropped 6; count of bases not matched to a gene: 12. Germline CDR1 LNHDA, CDR2 SQIVND (reference sequence). The CDR3 sequence is 16 residues long. Drawing the rest from reference TRBV19 and TRBJ1-2, the complete variable domain is DGGITQSPKYLFRKEGQNVTLSCEQNLNHDAMYWYRQDPGQGLRLIYYSQIVNDFQKGDIAEGYSVSREKKESFPLTVTSAQKNPTAFYLCASSKQPGQGDNGYTFGSGTRLTVV.

In its sample, this clone was seen a few times. The V gene is TRBV7-2, the J gene TRBJ2-3; D call uncertain. The V gene's germline CDR1 is SGHTA and CDR2 FQGNSA. Trimming pared 3 bases from V and 0 bases from J, leaving 4 bases between. This CDR3 spans 13 amino acids. This CDR3 is CASSFGSTDTQYF. The CDR3 DNA is TGTGCCAGCAGCTTCGGGAGCACAGATACGCAGTATTTT.